This T cell receptor (beta chain) was recovered during a study of T cells in Graves' hyperthyroidism and ophthalmopathy. Background on the study: Initial diagnosis, before any treatment, was when peripheral blood was collected.

Study-wide results and limits: By a 13 V-J model, ophthalmopathy was set apart from stable hyperthyroidism. Among thyroid clonotypes expanded above 0.001, most also appeared in blood.

As to this clonotype: The antigen remains undetermined.

V was clipped by 4 bases and J by 8 bases; unmatched bases: 11. The V gene's germline CDR1 is MGHDK and CDR2 SYGVNS. This CDR3 is 16 amino acids long. Researchers took RNA transcripts and amplified the TCR beta CDR3 regions from them. Using the HTBI primer set, a first-round RT-PCR was run on the TCR CDR3. TCRdb re-called the multiplex PCR reads with MiXCR, one entry per CDR3 protein. The profile covers about 420,000 distinct CDR3 sequences, with about a sixth appearing a single time and roughly 8% taken by the ten largest. It was 10 ml of fresh peripheral blood that supplied the PBMCs. The sequencing input was blood. This chain joins TRBV25-1 and TRBJ1-2; 12 bases agree with TRBD1. This TCR was sampled from a woman under 30 with Graves' hyperthyroidism. This CDR3 reads CASSGFSGTGGQGYTF. As DNA, the CDR3 is TGTGCCAGCAGTGGATTCTCCGGGACAGGGGGCCAAGGCTACACCTTC.